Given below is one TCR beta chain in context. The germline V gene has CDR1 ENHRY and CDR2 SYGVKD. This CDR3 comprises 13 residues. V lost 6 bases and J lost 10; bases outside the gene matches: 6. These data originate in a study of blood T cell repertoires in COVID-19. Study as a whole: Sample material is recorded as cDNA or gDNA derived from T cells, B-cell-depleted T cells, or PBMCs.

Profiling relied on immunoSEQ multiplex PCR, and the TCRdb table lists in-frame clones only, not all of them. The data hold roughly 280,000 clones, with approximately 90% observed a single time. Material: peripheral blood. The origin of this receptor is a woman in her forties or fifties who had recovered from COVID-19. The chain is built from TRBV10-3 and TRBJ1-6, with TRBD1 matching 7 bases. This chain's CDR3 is CAISRGAESPLHF. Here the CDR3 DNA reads TGTGCCATCAGCAGGGGGGCGGAATCACCCCTCCACTTT.